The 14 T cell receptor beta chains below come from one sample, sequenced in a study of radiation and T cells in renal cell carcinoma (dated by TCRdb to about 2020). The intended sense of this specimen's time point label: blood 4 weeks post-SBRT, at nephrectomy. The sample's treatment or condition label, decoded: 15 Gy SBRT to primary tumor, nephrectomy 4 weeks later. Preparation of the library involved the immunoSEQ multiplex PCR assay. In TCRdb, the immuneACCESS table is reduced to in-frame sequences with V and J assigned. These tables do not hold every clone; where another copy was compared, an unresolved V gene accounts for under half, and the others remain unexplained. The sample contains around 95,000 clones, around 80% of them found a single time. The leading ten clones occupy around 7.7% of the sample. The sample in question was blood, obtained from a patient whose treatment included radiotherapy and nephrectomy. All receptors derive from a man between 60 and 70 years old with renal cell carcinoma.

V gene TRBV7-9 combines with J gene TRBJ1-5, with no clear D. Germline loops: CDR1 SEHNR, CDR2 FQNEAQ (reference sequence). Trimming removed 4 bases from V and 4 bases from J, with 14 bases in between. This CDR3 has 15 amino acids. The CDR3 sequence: CASSSTALGNQPQHF. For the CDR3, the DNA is TGTGCCAGCAGCTCCACCGCTTTAGGAAATCAGCCCCAGCATTTT. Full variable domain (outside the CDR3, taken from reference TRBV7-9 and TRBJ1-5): DTGVSQNPRHKITKRGQNVTFRCDPISEHNRLYWYRQTLGQGPEFLTYFQNEAQLEKSRLLSDRFSAERPKGSFSTLEIQRTEQGDSAMYLCASSSTALGNQPQHFGDGTRLSIL.

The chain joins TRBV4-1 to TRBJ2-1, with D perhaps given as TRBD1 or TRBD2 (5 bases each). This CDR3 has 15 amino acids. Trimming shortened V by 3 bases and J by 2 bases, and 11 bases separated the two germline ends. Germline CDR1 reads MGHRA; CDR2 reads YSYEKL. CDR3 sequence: CASSHRDLAYNEQFF. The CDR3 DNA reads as TGCGCCAGCAGCCACCGGGACCTAGCCTACAATGAGCAGTTCTTC.

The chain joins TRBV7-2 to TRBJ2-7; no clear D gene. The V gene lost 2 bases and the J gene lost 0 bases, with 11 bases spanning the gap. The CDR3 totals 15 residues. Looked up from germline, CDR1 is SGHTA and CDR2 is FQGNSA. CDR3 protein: CASSLLGFLSYEQYF. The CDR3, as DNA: TGTGCCAGCAGCTTATTAGGCTTCCTCTCCTACGAGCAGTACTTC.

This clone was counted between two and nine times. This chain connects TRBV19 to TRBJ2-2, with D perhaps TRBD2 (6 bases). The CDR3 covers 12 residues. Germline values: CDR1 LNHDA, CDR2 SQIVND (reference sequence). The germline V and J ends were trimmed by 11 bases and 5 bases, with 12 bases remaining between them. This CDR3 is CASRRGTGELFF. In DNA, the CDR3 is TGTGCCTCCAGGCGGGGAACCGGGGAGCTGTTTTTT.

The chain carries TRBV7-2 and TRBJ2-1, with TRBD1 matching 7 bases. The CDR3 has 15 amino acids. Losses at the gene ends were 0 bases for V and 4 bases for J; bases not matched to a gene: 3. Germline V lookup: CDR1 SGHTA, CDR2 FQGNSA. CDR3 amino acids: CASSLAGQLYNEQFF. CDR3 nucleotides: TGTGCCAGCAGCTTAGCGGGACAGCTGTACAATGAGCAGTTCTTC.

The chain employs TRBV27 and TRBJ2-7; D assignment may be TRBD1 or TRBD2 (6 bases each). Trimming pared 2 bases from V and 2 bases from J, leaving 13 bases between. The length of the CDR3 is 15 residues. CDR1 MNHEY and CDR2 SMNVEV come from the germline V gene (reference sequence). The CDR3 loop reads CASSLGRGDTYEQYF. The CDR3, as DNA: TGTGCCAGCAGTTTAGGCCGCGGGGACACCTACGAGCAGTACTTC.

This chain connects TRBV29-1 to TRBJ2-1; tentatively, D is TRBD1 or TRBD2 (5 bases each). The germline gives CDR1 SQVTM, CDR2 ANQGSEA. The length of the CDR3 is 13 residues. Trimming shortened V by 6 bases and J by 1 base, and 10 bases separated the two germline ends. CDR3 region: CSVGTVSYNEQFF. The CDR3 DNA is TGCAGCGTGGGGACGGTATCCTACAATGAGCAGTTCTTC.

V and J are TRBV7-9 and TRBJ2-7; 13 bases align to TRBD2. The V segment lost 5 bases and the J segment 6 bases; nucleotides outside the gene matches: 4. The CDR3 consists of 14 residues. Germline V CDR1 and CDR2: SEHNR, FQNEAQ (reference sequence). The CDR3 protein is CASSTRTSGSEQYF. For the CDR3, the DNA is TGTGCCAGCAGCACCCGGACTAGCGGGAGCGAGCAGTACTTC.

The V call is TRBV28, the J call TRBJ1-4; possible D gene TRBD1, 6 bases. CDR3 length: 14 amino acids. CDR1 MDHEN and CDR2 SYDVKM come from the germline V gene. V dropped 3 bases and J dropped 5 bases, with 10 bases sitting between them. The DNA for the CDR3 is TGTGCCAGCAGTTTGATACAGGGAAATGAAAAACTGTTTTTT. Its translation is CASSLIQGNEKLFF.

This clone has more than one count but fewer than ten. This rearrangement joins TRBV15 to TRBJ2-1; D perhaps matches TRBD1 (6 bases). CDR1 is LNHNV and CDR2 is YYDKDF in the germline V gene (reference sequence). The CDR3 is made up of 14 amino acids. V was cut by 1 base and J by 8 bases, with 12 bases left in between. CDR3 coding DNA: TGTGCCACCAGCAGAGTTGGGGGCACCGATGAGCAGTTCTTC. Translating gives CATSRVGGTDEQFF.

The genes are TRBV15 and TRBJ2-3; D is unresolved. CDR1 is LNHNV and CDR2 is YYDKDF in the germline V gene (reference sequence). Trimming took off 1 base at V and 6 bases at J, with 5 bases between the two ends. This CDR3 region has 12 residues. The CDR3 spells CATSRVADTQYF. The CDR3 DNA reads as TGTGCCACCAGCAGAGTGGCGGATACGCAGTATTTT.

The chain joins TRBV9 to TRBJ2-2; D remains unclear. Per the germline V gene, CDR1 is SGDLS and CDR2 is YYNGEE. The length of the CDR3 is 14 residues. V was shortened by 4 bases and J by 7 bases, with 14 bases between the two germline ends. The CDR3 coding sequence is TGTGCCAGCAGCCCTCTCTTTAGAGGCGGGGAGCTGTTTTTT. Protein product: CASSPLFRGGELFF.

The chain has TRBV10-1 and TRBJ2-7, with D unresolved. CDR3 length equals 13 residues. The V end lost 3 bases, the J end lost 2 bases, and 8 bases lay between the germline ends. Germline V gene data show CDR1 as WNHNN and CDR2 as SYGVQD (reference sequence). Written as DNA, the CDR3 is TGCGCCAGCAGTGATCCAGGTGCCTACGAGCAGTACTTC. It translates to CASSDPGAYEQYF.

CDR3 sequence: CASSSQGGTGELFF. Here the CDR3 DNA reads TGTGCCAGCAGTTCCCAAGGGGGCACCGGGGAGCTGTTTTTT. The chain uses TRBV7-2 and TRBJ2-2; tentative D call: TRBD1 (6 bases). Germline CDR1 reads SGHTA; CDR2 reads FQGNSA. The V end lost 6 bases, the J end lost 4 bases, and 12 bases lay between the germline ends. CDR3 length equals 14 residues.